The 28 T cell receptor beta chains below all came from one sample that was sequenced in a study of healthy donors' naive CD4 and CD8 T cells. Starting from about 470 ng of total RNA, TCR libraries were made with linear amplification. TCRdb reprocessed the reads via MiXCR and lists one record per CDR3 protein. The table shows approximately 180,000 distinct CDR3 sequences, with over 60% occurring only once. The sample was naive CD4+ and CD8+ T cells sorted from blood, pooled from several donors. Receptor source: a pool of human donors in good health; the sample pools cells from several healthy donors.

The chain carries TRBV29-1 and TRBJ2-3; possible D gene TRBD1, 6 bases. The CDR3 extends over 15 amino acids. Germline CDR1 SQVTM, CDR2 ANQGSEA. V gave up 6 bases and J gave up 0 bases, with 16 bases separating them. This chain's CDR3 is CSVYDRTISTDTQYF. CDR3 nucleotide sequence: TGCAGCGTATATGACAGGACGATTAGCACAGATACGCAGTATTTT.

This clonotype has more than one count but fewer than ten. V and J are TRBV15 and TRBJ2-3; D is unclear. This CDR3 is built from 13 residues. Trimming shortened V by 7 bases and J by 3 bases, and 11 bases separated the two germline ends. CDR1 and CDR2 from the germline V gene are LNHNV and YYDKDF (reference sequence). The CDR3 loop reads CATKLGRTDTQYF. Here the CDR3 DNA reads TGTGCCACCAAGCTCGGCAGGACAGATACGCAGTATTTT. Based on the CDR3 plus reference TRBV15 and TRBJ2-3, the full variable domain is DAMVIQNPRYQVTQFGKPVTLSCSQTLNHNVMYWYQQKSSQAPKLLFHYYDKDFNNEADTPDNFQSRRPNTSFCFLDIRSPGLGDTAMYLCATKLGRTDTQYFGPGTRLTVL.

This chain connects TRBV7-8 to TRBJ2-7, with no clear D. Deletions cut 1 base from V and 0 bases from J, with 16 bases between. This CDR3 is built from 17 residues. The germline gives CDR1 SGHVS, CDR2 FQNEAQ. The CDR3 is CASSLGDSGGISYEQYF. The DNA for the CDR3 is TGTGCCAGCAGCTTAGGCGATTCGGGCGGAATCTCCTACGAGCAGTACTTC.

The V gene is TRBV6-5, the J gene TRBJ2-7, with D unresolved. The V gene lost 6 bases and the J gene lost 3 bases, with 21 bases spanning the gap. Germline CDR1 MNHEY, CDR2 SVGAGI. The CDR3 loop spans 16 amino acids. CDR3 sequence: CASSITVYDLSYEQYF. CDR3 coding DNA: TGTGCCAGCAGCATCACAGTTTACGACCTTAGCTACGAGCAGTACTTC.

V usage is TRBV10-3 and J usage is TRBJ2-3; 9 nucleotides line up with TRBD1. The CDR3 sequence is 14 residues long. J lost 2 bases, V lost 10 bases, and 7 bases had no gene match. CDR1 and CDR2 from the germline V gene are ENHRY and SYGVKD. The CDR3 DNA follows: TGTGCCACCCAGACACAGGGGGCCACAGATACGCAGTATTTT. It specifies CATQTQGATDTQYF.

This CDR3 is CSVKSSSYEQYF. The CDR3 bases are TGCAGCGTTAAATCTAGCTCCTACGAGCAGTACTTC. J is TRBJ2-7 and V is TRBV29-1; D not certain. The CDR3 has 12 residues. Germline V lookup: CDR1 SQVTM, CDR2 ANQGSEA. V lost 5 bases and J 0 bases, leaving 8 bases between the germline ends.

CDR3 bases: TGCAGCCTCGCTGGGCTAGCGGGAGGAGGCCTCTACAATGAGCAGTTCTTC. Encoded protein: CSLAGLAGGGLYNEQFF. The chain employs TRBV29-1 and TRBJ2-1, with 11 bases matching TRBD2. The V gene's germline CDR1 is SQVTM and CDR2 ANQGSEA. V lost 8 bases and J lost 3; bases outside the gene matches: 15. The CDR3 is made up of 17 amino acids.

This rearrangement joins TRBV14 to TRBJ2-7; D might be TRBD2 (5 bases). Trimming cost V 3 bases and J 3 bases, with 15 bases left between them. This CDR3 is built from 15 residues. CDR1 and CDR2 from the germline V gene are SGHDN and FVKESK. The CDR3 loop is CASSQEPSLFYEQYF. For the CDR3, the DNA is TGTGCCAGCAGCCAGGAACCTAGCCTCTTCTACGAGCAGTACTTC. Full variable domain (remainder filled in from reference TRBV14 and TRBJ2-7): EAGVTQFPSHSVIEKGQTVTLRCDPISGHDNLYWYRRVMGKEIKFLLHFVKESKQDESGMPNNRFLAERTGGTYSTLKVQPAELEDSGVYFCASSQEPSLFYEQYFGPGTRLTVT.

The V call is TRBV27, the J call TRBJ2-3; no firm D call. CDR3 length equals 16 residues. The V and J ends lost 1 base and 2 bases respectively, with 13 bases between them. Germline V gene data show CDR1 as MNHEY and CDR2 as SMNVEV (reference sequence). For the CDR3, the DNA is TGTGCCAGCAGTTTATGGGGTGAGACCTCCACAGATACGCAGTATTTT. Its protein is CASSLWGETSTDTQYF.

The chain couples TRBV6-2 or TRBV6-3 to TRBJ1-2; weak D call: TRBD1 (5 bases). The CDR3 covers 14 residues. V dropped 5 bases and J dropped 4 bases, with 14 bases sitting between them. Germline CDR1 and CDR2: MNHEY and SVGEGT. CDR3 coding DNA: TGTGCCAGCAGTGAACCGGGACTGACCTATGGCTACACCTTC. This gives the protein CASSEPGLTYGYTF.

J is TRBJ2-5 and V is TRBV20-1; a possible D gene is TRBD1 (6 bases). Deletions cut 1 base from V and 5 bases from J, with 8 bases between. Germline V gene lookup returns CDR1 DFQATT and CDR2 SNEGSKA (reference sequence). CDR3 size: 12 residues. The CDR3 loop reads CSARGGPETQYF. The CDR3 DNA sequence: TGCAGTGCTAGAGGGGGGCCGGAGACCCAGTACTTC.

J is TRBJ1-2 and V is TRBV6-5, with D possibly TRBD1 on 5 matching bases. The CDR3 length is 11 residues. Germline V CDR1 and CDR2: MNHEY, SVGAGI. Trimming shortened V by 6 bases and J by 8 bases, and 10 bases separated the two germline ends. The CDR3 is CASSSGWGYTF. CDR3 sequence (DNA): TGTGCCAGCAGCTCAGGGTGGGGCTACACCTTC.

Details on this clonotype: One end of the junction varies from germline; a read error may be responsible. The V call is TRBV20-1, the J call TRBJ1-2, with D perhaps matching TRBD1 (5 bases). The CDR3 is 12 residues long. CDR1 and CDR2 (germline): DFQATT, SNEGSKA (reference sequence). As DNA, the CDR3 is TGCAGTGGTAGACAGTACCTCTATGGCTACACCTTC. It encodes CSGRQYLYGYTF.

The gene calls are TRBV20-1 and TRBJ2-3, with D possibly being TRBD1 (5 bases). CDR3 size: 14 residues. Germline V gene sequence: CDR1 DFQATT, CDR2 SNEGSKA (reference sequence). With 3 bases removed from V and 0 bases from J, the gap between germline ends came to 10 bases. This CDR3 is CSARFQGSTDTQYF. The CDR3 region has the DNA TGCAGTGCTAGGTTTCAGGGAAGCACAGATACGCAGTATTTT.

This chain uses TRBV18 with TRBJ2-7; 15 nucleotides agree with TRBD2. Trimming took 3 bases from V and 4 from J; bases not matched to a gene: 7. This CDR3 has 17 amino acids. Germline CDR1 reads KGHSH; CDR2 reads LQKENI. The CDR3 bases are TGTGCCAGCTCACCGCCGGGACTAGCGGGGGGCCCTTACGAGCAGTACTTC. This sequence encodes CASSPPGLAGGPYEQYF.

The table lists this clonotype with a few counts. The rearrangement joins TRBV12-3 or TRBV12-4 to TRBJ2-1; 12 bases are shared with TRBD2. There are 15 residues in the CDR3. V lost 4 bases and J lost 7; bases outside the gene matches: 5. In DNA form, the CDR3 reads TGTGCCAGCAGTTCTGGGCTAGCGGGAGGGAATGAGCAGTTCTTC. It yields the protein CASSSGLAGGNEQFF.

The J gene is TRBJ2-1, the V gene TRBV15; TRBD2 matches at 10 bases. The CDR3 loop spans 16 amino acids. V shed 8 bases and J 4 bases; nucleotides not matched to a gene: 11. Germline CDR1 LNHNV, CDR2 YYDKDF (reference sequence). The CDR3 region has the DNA TGTGCCACCCTTACGTTGAGCGGGAGGGCTTACAATGAGCAGTTCTTC. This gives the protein CATLTLSGRAYNEQFF.

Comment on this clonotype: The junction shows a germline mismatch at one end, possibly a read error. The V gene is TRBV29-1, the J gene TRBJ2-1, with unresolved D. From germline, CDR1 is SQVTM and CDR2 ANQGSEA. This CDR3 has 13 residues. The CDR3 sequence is CSGRASSYNEQFF. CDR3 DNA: TGCAGCGGAAGGGCCAGCTCCTACAATGAGCAGTTCTTT.

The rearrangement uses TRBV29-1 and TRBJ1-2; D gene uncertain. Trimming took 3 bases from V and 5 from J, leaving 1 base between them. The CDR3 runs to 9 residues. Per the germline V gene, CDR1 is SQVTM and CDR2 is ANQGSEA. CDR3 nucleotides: TGCAGCGTTGATTATGGCTACACCTTC. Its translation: CSVDYGYTF. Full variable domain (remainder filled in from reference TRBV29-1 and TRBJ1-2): SAVISQKPSRDICQRGTSLTIQCQVDSQVTMMFWYRQQPGQSLTLIATANQGSEATYESGFVIDKFPISRPNLTFSTLTVSNMSPEDSSIYLCSVDYGYTFGSGTRLTVV.

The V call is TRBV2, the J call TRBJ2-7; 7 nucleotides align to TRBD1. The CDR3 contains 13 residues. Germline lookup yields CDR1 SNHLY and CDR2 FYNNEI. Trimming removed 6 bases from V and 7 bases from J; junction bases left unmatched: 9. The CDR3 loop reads CASRTTGVEEQYF. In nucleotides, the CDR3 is TGTGCCAGCAGGACCACAGGGGTGGAGGAGCAGTACTTC. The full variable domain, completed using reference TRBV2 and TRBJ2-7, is EPEVTQTPSHQVTQMGQEVILRCVPISNHLYFYWYRQILGQKVEFLVSFYNNEISEKSEIFDDQFSVERPDGSNFTLKIRSTKLEDSAMYFCASRTTGVEEQYFGPGTRLTVT.

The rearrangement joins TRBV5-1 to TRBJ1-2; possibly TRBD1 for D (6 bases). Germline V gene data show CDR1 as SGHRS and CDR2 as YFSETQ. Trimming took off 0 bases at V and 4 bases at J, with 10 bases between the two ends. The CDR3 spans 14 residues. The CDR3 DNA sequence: TGCGCCAGCAGCTTGGATATGACAGGCTATGGCTACACCTTC. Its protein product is CASSLDMTGYGYTF.

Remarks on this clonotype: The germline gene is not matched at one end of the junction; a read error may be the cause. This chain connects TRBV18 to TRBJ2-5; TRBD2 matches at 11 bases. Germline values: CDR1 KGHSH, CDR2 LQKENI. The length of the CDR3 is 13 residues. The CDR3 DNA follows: TGTGCCAGCTCACCACTCAGACTAGCGGGATTGGACTTC. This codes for CASSPLRLAGLDF.

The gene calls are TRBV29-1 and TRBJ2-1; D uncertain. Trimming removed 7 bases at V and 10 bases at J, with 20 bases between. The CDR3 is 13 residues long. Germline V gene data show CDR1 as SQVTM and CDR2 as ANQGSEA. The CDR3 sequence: CSATGRPAIEQFF. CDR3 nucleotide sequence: TGCAGCGCCACGGGCCGGCCTGCGATCGAGCAGTTCTTC.

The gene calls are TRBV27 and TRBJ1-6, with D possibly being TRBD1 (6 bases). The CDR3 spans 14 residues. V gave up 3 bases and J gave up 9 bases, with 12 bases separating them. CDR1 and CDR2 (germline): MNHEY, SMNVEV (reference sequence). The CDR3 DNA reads TGTGCCAGCAGTTTCCCGACAGGAGGTTCACCCCTCCACTTT. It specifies CASSFPTGGSPLHF.

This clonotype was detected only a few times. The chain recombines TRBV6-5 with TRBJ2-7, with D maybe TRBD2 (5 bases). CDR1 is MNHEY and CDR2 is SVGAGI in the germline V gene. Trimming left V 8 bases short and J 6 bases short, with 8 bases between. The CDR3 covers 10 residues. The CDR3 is CASGLREQYF. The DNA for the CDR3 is TGTGCCAGCGGACTTCGCGAGCAGTACTTC.

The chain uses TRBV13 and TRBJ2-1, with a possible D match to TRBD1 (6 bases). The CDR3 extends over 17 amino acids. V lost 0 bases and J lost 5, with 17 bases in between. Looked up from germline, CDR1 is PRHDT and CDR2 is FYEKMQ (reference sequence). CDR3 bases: TGTGCCAGCAGCTTAGGAAGCAGGGGCCTTGTGGACAATGAGCAGTTCTTC. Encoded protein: CASSLGSRGLVDNEQFF.

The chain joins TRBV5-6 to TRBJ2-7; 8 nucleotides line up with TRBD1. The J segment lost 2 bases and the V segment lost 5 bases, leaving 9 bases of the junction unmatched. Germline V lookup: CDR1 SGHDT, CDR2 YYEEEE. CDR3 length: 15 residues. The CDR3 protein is CASRATGTGPYEQYF. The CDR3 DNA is TGTGCCAGCAGGGCAACCGGGACAGGCCCCTACGAGCAGTACTTC.

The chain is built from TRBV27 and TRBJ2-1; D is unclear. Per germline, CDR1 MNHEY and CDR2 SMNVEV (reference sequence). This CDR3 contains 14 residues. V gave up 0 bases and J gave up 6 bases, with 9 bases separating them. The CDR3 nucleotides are TGTGCCAGCAGTTTATCTTATTCCCGCAATGAGCAGTTCTTC. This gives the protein CASSLSYSRNEQFF.